The 25 T cell receptor beta chains listed next were all sequenced from one sample in a study of cytomegalovirus exposure and HLA in healthy donors. PCR primers comprised 60 Vbeta and 13 Jbeta primers. Clones were sequenced by immunoSEQ multiplex PCR, and TCRdb holds only the in-frame ones, with some missing. Here the sample table reports approximately 120,000 clones. The source material was PBMCs. These receptors all come from a man aged 40-49 years in good health and CMV-seronegative.

This sequence joins TRBV19 and TRBJ2-2; 10 positions match TRBD2. The length of the CDR3 is 17 residues. Germline assignment: CDR1 LNHDA and CDR2 SQIVND (reference sequence). V trimming: 3 bases; J trimming: 5 bases; junction bases outside the gene matches: 9. CDR3 sequence (DNA): TGTGCCAGTAGTATCTTACTAGCGGGAAAGTCTACCGGGGAGCTGTTTTTT. It translates to CASSILLAGKSTGELFF.

The chain employs TRBV4-1 and TRBJ2-1, with D tentatively TRBD2 (5 bases). The CDR3 loop spans 16 amino acids. Per the germline V gene, CDR1 is MGHRA and CDR2 is YSYEKL. The V end lost 3 bases, the J end lost 3 bases, and 15 bases lay between the germline ends. CDR3 region: CASSHVGGSDYNEQFF. The CDR3 DNA is TGCGCCAGCAGCCACGTAGGCGGGTCGGACTACAATGAGCAGTTCTTC.

The chain employs TRBV5-1 and TRBJ2-7, with a weak D call TRBD2 (5 bases). There are 18 residues in the CDR3. Trimming removed 0 bases at V and 0 bases at J, with 19 bases between. Germline CDR1 reads SGHRS; CDR2 reads YFSETQ. The DNA of the CDR3 is TGCGCCAGCAGCTTGGGGCTATCGGAGGACCGTAGCTCCTACGAGCAGTACTTC. Its translation: CASSLGLSEDRSSYEQYF. Drawing the rest from reference TRBV5-1 and TRBJ2-7, the complete variable domain is KAGVTQTPRYLIKTRGQQVTLSCSPISGHRSVSWYQQTPGQGLQFLFEYFSETQRNKGNFPGRFSGRQFSNSRSEMNVSTLELGDSALYLCASSLGLSEDRSSYEQYFGPGTRLTVT.

This chain joins TRBV11-2 and TRBJ2-2, with 16 nucleotides matching TRBD2. This CDR3 has 19 amino acids. V gave up 5 bases and J gave up 0 bases; unmatched junction bases: 6. Looked up from germline, CDR1 is SGHAT and CDR2 is FQNNGV. Written as DNA, the CDR3 is TGTGCCAGCAGCCACCGGGGACTAGCGGGAGGGCCGAACACCGGGGAGCTGTTTTTT. As protein: CASSHRGLAGGPNTGELFF.

V is TRBV10-2 and J is TRBJ1-2, with D tentatively TRBD1 (6 bases). Trimming removed 3 bases from V and 7 bases from J, with 12 bases in between. In germline, CDR1 is WSHSY, CDR2 SAAADI. The CDR3 spans 13 residues. CDR3 protein: CASSDTNRVGYTF. As DNA, the CDR3 is TGCGCCAGCAGTGATACCAACAGGGTTGGCTACACCTTC.

The chain has TRBV28 and TRBJ2-7; D is perhaps TRBD2 (6 bases). Trimming removed 6 bases at V and 1 base at J, with 22 bases between. The CDR3 is made up of 17 amino acids. Per the germline V gene, CDR1 is MDHEN and CDR2 is SYDVKM. Here the CDR3 reads CASSPWASVEGSYEQYF. CDR3 bases: TGTGCCAGCAGCCCCTGGGCTAGCGTGGAGGGATCCTACGAGCAGTACTTC.

The chain joins TRBV28 to TRBJ1-3; D possibly corresponds to TRBD1 (6 bases). From germline, CDR1 is MDHEN and CDR2 SYDVKM. There are 18 residues in the CDR3. Trimming took off 2 bases at V and 0 bases at J, with 17 bases between the two ends. The CDR3 is CASSLSQGGSSSGNTIYF. The CDR3 DNA follows: TGTGCCAGCAGTTTAAGCCAAGGGGGTTCGAGCTCTGGAAACACCATATATTTT.

The chain links TRBV9 to TRBJ2-7, with 12 positions matching TRBD2. This CDR3 is built from 13 residues. CDR1 SGDLS and CDR2 YYNGEE come from the germline V gene. Losses at the gene ends were 3 bases for V and 6 bases for J; bases not matched to a gene: 1. The CDR3 nucleotides are TGTGCCAGCAGCGGGACTAGCGGGGCCGAGCAGTACTTC. Its protein is CASSGTSGAEQYF.

The chain has TRBV19 and TRBJ1-1, with D perhaps TRBD1 (6 bases). Germline V CDR1 and CDR2: LNHDA, SQIVND (reference sequence). This CDR3 has 15 amino acids. Trimming left V 1 base short and J 4 bases short, with 13 bases between. CDR3 loop: CASSIGDDRTTEAFF. The CDR3 DNA is TGTGCCAGTAGTATAGGGGATGACAGGACCACTGAAGCTTTCTTT.

The chain couples TRBV11-2 to TRBJ1-1; D is unresolved. Trimming removed 5 bases from V and 2 bases from J, with 12 bases in between. CDR3 length equals 14 residues. The germline V gene encodes CDR1 SGHAT and CDR2 FQNNGV. CDR3 residues: CASSARGSNTEAFF. The CDR3 bases are TGTGCCAGCAGCGCCCGAGGGAGTAACACTGAAGCTTTCTTT.

This sequence joins TRBV4-2 and TRBJ2-7; 7 bases align to TRBD1. Germline V gene data show CDR1 as LGHNA and CDR2 as YNFKEQ. The V gene end was trimmed by 3 bases and the J gene end by 1 base; junction bases not matched to a gene: 15. This CDR3 spans 18 amino acids. CDR3 bases: TGTGCCAGCAGCCATGAAACTTTCGGGACAGTACTTTCCTACGAGCAGTACTTC. This codes for CASSHETFGTVLSYEQYF.

To note about this clone: At one of its ends the junction is not consistent with the germline gene, which may arise from a read error. The chain couples TRBV7-7 to TRBJ2-1; 8 bases are a match to TRBD2. This CDR3 contains 16 residues. Germline CDR1 is SSHAT and CDR2 is FNYEAQ (reference sequence). CDR3 DNA: TGTGCTAGCAGCTTAGGGCTAGCGGGTGGAGACAATGAGCAGTTCTTC. Protein product: CASSLGLAGGDNEQFF.

This chain connects TRBV11-2 to TRBJ2-3; a weak D match, TRBD2 (6 bases). The CDR3 extends over 15 amino acids. The germline gives CDR1 SGHAT, CDR2 FQNNGV. Trimming removed 4 bases at V and 6 bases at J, with 17 bases between. CDR3 in amino acids: CASSSTSRALDTQYF. CDR3 nucleotide sequence: TGTGCCAGCAGCTCAACTAGCCGGGCCTTGGATACGCAGTATTTT.

The rearrangement links TRBV5-1 to TRBJ2-4; 11 bases agree with TRBD2. This CDR3 spans 14 amino acids. Trimming cost V 4 bases and J 11 bases; bases outside gene matches: 8. Looked up from germline, CDR1 is SGHRS and CDR2 is YFSETQ. CDR3 DNA sequence: TGCGCCAGCAGCCGATCGGGACTAGCGGAACTTCAGTACTTC. It specifies CASSRSGLAELQYF.

The rearrangement joins TRBV11-3 to TRBJ1-1; the D is unclear. Germline V gene lookup returns CDR1 SGHNT and CDR2 YENEEA. V was trimmed by 3 bases and J by 6 bases, leaving 5 bases between them. CDR3 length: 11 amino acids. CDR3 nucleotides: TGTGCCAGCAGCTTTCAGTCTGAAGCTTTCTTT. Its protein product is CASSFQSEAFF.

V is TRBV6-5 and J is TRBJ1-3, with 8 bases fitting TRBD1. Germline trimming cut 2 bases from V and 2 bases from J; bases unmatched to any gene: 5. The CDR3 contains 16 residues. CDR1 is MNHEY and CDR2 is SVGAGI in the germline V gene. CDR3 nucleotides: TGTGCCAGCAGTTACACCCCGACAGGGGCTGGAAACACCATATATTTT. It yields the protein CASSYTPTGAGNTIYF.

The V gene is TRBV19, the J gene TRBJ2-1, with 16 bases aligning to TRBD2. The germline CDR1 and CDR2 sequences are LNHDA and SQIVND (reference sequence). This CDR3 is built from 21 residues. V lost 5 bases to trimming and J lost 0 bases; unmatched junction nucleotides: 13. Here the CDR3 DNA reads TGTGCCAGTAGTCCCGGGACTAGCGGGAGGGCCTATCGGAGCTCCTACAATGAGCAGTTCTTC. It yields the protein CASSPGTSGRAYRSSYNEQFF.

The gene calls are TRBV4-1 and TRBJ2-7; D unresolved. Germline V gene sequence: CDR1 MGHRA, CDR2 YSYEKL. This CDR3 region has 14 residues. V was shortened by 4 bases and J by 2 bases, with 12 bases between the two germline ends. Here the CDR3 reads CASSLPGRTYEQYF. CDR3 coding DNA: TGCGCCAGCAGCCTTCCAGGCCGTACCTACGAGCAGTACTTC.

The V call is TRBV7-9, the J call TRBJ2-1; D perhaps matches TRBD1 (5 bases). V shed 1 base and J shed 6 bases, with 10 bases lying between them. Germline CDR1 and CDR2: SEHNR and FQNEAQ (reference sequence). This CDR3 is 14 amino acids long. This chain's CDR3 is CASSLVLDSNEQFF. CDR3 bases: TGTGCCAGCAGCTTAGTCCTCGACAGCAATGAGCAGTTCTTC.

V usage is TRBV25-1 and J usage is TRBJ2-3, with D possibly being TRBD2 (5 bases). The CDR3 loop spans 11 amino acids. Germline CDR1 MGHDK, CDR2 SYGVNS. Trimming shortened V by 8 bases and J by 6 bases, and 9 bases separated the two germline ends. The CDR3 is CASLGEDTQYF. CDR3 in DNA: TGTGCCAGCCTCGGGGAGGATACGCAGTATTTT. Combining the CDR3 with reference TRBV25-1 and TRBJ2-3 gives the whole variable domain EADIYQTPRYLVIGTGKKITLECSQTMGHDKMYWYQQDPGMELHLIHYSYGVNSTEKGDLSSESTVSRIRTEHFPLTLESARPSHTSQYLCASLGEDTQYFGPGTRLTVL.

The CDR3 here is CASAEGQGYEQYF. Written as DNA, the CDR3 is TGTGCCAGCGCGGAGGGACAGGGTTACGAGCAGTACTTC. The genes are TRBV2 and TRBJ2-7; 9 bases align to TRBD1. The CDR3 is 13 residues long. Trimming took 8 bases from V and 4 from J; bases not matched to a gene: 6. Per the germline V gene, CDR1 is SNHLY and CDR2 is FYNNEI. Looking up the rest from reference TRBV2 and TRBJ2-7 gives the full variable domain: EPEVTQTPSHQVTQMGQEVILRCVPISNHLYFYWYRQILGQKVEFLVSFYNNEISEKSEIFDDQFSVERPDGSNFTLKIRSTKLEDSAMYFCASAEGQGYEQYFGPGTRLTVT.

J is TRBJ1-4 and V is TRBV5-4, with 8 bases fitting TRBD1. The length of the CDR3 is 14 residues. V was clipped by 4 bases and J by 4 bases; unmatched bases: 3. Per germline, CDR1 SGHNT and CDR2 YYREEE (reference sequence). CDR3 sequence: CASSVTGGNEKLFF. The CDR3 coding sequence is TGTGCCAGCAGCGTAACAGGGGGTAATGAAAAACTGTTTTTT.

The V gene is TRBV7-2, the J gene TRBJ2-3, with D perhaps matching TRBD1 (6 bases). The V and J ends lost 5 bases and 2 bases respectively, with 14 bases between them. Germline CDR1 and CDR2: SGHTA and FQGNSA. The CDR3 runs to 15 residues. CDR3 coding DNA: TGTGCCAGCAGCCAGGGGTCCTCCATCACAGATACGCAGTATTTT. Protein: CASSQGSSITDTQYF.

This chain uses TRBV5-1 with TRBJ2-7; 10 bases agree with TRBD1. After removal of 3 bases from V and 3 bases from J, the junction contained 6 bases not matched to a gene. Looked up from germline, CDR1 is SGHRS and CDR2 is YFSETQ. This CDR3 has 15 residues. CDR3 nucleotides: TGCGCCAGCAGCTCTCCGGGACAGGGGAGCTACGAGCAGTACTTC. It specifies CASSSPGQGSYEQYF.

This chain connects TRBV28 to TRBJ2-5; D gene ambiguous. V was pared by 7 bases and J by 0 bases, with 15 bases between. This CDR3 comprises 15 residues. Germline assignment: CDR1 MDHEN and CDR2 SYDVKM. As DNA, the CDR3 is TGTGCCAGCAATCCGATGCCGAGAGACCAAGAGACCCAGTACTTC. It yields the protein CASNPMPRDQETQYF.